This record concerns one T cell receptor beta chain sequence. The antigen is undetermined. This CDR3 comprises 15 residues. The ends lost 4 bases at V and 5 bases at J; junction bases unmatched: 9. Germline V lookup: CDR1 SNHLY, CDR2 FYNNEI. These data originate in a study of T cells in narcolepsy. Across the study: Patients with NT1 or NT2 and healthy control donors were enrolled.

Study outcomes and limitations: Comparing one patient's CSF and blood CD4+ clonotypes highlighted HCRT- and TRIB2-specific autoreactive clonotypes. Autoreactive clonotypes reportedly recurred in blood of same and different patients, not controls. No autoreactive T cell clone sequences appeared in some memory CD4+ repertoires.

Some clones are missing from TCRdb's copy, which holds only in-frame ones; the method was immunoSEQ multiplex PCR. This sample carries tens of thousands of clones, 92% of them seen once, and the ten largest clones take about 1.1%. Material for sequencing was CD45RA- memory CD4+ T cells from PBMCs. This clonotype was obtained from a human donor with narcolepsy. This chain connects TRBV2 to TRBJ1-2, with TRBD1 identical over 8 bases. The CDR3 nucleotides read TGTGCCAGCAGTGGTAGCGAGGACAGGGAGTATGGCTACACCTTC. It translates to CASSGSEDREYGYTF.